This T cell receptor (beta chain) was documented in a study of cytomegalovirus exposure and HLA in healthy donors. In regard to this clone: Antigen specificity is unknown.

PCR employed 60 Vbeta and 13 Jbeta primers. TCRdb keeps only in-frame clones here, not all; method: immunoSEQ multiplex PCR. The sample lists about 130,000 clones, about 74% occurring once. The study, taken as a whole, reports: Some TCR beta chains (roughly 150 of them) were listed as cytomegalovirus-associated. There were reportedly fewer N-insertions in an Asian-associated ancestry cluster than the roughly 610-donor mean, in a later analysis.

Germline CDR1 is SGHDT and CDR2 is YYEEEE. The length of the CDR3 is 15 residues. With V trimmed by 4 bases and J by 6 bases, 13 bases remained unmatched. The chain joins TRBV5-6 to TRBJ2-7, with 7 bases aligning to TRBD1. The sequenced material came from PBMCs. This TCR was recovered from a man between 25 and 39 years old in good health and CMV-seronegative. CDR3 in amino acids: CASSPTGAASGEQYF. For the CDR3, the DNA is TGTGCCAGCAGCCCCACAGGGGCCGCCTCGGGCGAGCAGTACTTC.